This TCR beta chain emerged from a study of blood T cell repertoires in COVID-19. Background on the study: PBMCs, B-cell-depleted T cells, or T cells provided the cDNA or gDNA that made up the material.

V was clipped by 6 bases and J by 6 bases, with 15 bases between them. The CDR3 spans 14 residues. The germline V gene has CDR1 LNHDA and CDR2 SQIVND (reference sequence). Measured with immunoSEQ multiplex PCR; TCRdb has only the in-frame clones, and not every one. The sample holds 40,000 to 45,000 clones, 76% seen once. The receptor was isolated from a man aged 80 or over with acute or convalescent COVID-19. Sequencing was done on a sample of peripheral blood. The chain carries TRBV19 and TRBJ2-1; D is perhaps TRBD2 (5 bases). The CDR3 spells CASRDRLRGNEQFF. In nucleotides, the CDR3 is TGTGCCAGTAGGGACCGACTTCGGGGCAATGAGCAGTTCTTC.